These 17 T cell receptor beta chains were sequenced from one sample in a study of T cells in Graves' hyperthyroidism and ophthalmopathy. Amplified TCR beta CDR3 regions came from RNA transcripts. The study used the HTBI primer set for a first-round RT-PCR of the TCR CDR3. TCRdb re-analysed the multiplex PCR reads in MiXCR, keeping a single row per CDR3 protein. The repertoire holds over 300,000 distinct CDR3 sequences, more than 11% seen once, with approximately 11% in the top ten. Sequenced input: blood. These receptors all stem from a woman aged 55-69 years with Graves' hyperthyroidism.

This clonotype occurred a few times. V gene TRBV27 combines with J gene TRBJ2-1; D not resolved. V gave up 3 bases and J gave up 0 bases, with 6 bases separating them. This CDR3 contains 14 residues. Germline V gene data show CDR1 as MNHEY and CDR2 as SMNVEV (reference sequence). This chain's CDR3 is CASSFENSYNEQFF. The CDR3 region has the DNA TGTGCCAGCAGTTTTGAGAACTCCTACAATGAGCAGTTCTTC.

This clonotype showed up just a few times. The chain has TRBV12-5 and TRBJ2-4; D call uncertain. Germline CDR1 LGHNT, CDR2 FRNRAP. V shed 3 bases and J shed 7 bases, with 7 bases lying between them. This CDR3 comprises 12 residues. The CDR3 protein is CASGFARNIQYF. CDR3 DNA: TGTGCTAGTGGTTTTGCCAGGAACATTCAGTACTTC.

The sample holds many counts of this clonotype. V usage is TRBV14 and J usage is TRBJ1-1; D is undetermined. Germline V lookup: CDR1 SGHDN, CDR2 FVKESK. Deletions cut 0 bases from V and 4 bases from J, with 9 bases between. The CDR3 runs 14 residues. The DNA of the CDR3 is TGTGCCAGCAGCCAAGAGTGGGGAAGCACTGAAGCTTTCTTT. Its protein product is CASSQEWGSTEAFF.

This clonotype was detected a few times. The gene calls are TRBV18 and TRBJ1-1, with a weak D call TRBD1 (5 bases). The CDR3 contains 16 residues. V gave up 3 bases and J gave up 2 bases, with 16 bases separating them. Looked up from germline, CDR1 is KGHSH and CDR2 is LQKENI. The CDR3 reads CASSPLVGTGNTEAFF. Written as DNA, the CDR3 is TGTGCCAGCTCACCCCTGGTTGGGACGGGCAACACTGAAGCTTTCTTT.

There are many counts of this clonotype. Germline and junction disagree at one end, which may indicate a read error. V is TRBV6-1 and J is TRBJ1-5; the D is unclear. CDR1 and CDR2 from the germline V gene are MNHNS and SASEGT. The CDR3 contains 15 residues. The CDR3 reads CASSEGQVRNQPQHF. CDR3 nucleotide sequence: TGTGCCAGCAGCGAAGGCCAGGTACGCAATCAGCCCCAGCATTTT.

J is TRBJ1-2 and V is TRBV11-2; TRBD1 agrees at 9 bases. The CDR3 covers 14 residues. The junction had 6 bases not matched to a gene; V was cut back by 7 bases and J by 3 bases. Per germline, CDR1 SGHAT and CDR2 FQNNGV. DNA for the CDR3: TGTGCCAGCACACCCACAGGGGGCGACTATGGCTACACCTTC. Protein: CASTPTGGDYGYTF. Full variable domain (outside the CDR3, taken from reference TRBV11-2 and TRBJ1-2): EAGVAQSPRYKIIEKRQSVAFWCNPISGHATLYWYQQILGQGPKLLIQFQNNGVVDDSQLPKDRFSAERLKGVDSTLKIQPAKLEDSAVYLCASTPTGGDYGYTFGSGTRLTVV.

This clonotype was counted ten times or more. V gene TRBV29-1 combines with J gene TRBJ1-5; a weak D match, TRBD1 (5 bases). In germline, CDR1 is SQVTM, CDR2 ANQGSEA. The V end was cut by 1 base, the J end by 2 bases, with 6 bases between. This CDR3 has 13 residues. CDR3 sequence reads: CSVEVGRNQPQHF. Written as DNA, the CDR3 is TGCAGCGTTGAAGTGGGGCGCAATCAGCCCCAGCATTTT.

This clonotype was picked up many times. This sequence joins TRBV2 and TRBJ1-1, with D unresolved. The germline V and J ends were trimmed by 2 bases and 11 bases, with 12 bases remaining between them. Looked up from germline, CDR1 is SNHLY and CDR2 is FYNNEI. The CDR3 loop spans 12 amino acids. CDR3: CASSETKRTAFF. The CDR3 nucleotides are TGTGCCAGCAGTGAAACCAAAAGGACGGCTTTCTTT.

Concerning this clonotype: A much larger clone lies one base from this, so it may be a read error. The gene calls are TRBV20-1 and TRBJ2-7, with D perhaps TRBD1 (5 bases). CDR3 size: 13 residues. Looked up from germline, CDR1 is DFQATT and CDR2 is SNEGSKA (reference sequence). The CDR3 reads CSAKGINSYGQYF. In nucleotides, the CDR3 is TGCAGTGCTAAGGGGATCAACTCCTACGGGCAGTACTTC.

In its sample, this clonotype was seen many times. V and J are TRBV2 and TRBJ2-3; 7 nucleotides line up with TRBD1. CDR3 size: 14 residues. Trimming removed 4 bases from V and 6 bases from J; junction bases left unmatched: 7. In germline, CDR1 is SNHLY, CDR2 FYNNEI. CDR3 in amino acids: CASSGGTRGDTQYF. Here the CDR3 DNA reads TGTGCCAGCAGTGGTGGGACCAGGGGGGATACGCAGTATTTT.

This clonotype was observed at least ten times. The V and J genes are TRBV20-1 and TRBJ1-3; D remains unclear. V lost 2 bases and J 8 bases, leaving 10 bases between the germline ends. CDR1 is DFQATT and CDR2 is SNEGSKA in the germline V gene (reference sequence). The CDR3 has 12 amino acids. This CDR3 is CSARRMSDTIYF. DNA for the CDR3: TGCAGTGCTAGACGGATGTCGGACACCATATATTTT.

The J gene is TRBJ2-1, the V gene TRBV30; 9 bases are a match to TRBD2. This CDR3 has 14 residues. The V gene's germline CDR1 is GTSNPN and CDR2 SVGIG (reference sequence). V lost 1 base and J lost 8; bases outside the gene matches: 6. CDR3 protein: CAWSGLAGEDEQFF. The CDR3 DNA reads as TGTGCCTGGAGTGGTTTAGCGGGAGAGGATGAGCAGTTCTTC.

This clonotype occurred many times. This sequence joins TRBV11-2 and TRBJ2-1; TRBD2 agrees at 8 bases. The CDR3 has 14 residues. Germline V CDR1 and CDR2: SGHAT, FQNNGV. The J segment lost 7 bases and the V segment lost 3 bases, leaving 5 bases of the junction unmatched. CDR3 nucleotide sequence: TGTGCCAGCAGCTTGACGGGACTAGGGAATGAGCAGTTCTTC. Encoded protein: CASSLTGLGNEQFF.

This clonotype has at least ten counts. V gene TRBV20-1 combines with J gene TRBJ2-1, with D uncertain. The ends were cut back, 7 bases at V and 6 bases at J, with 16 bases in the middle. CDR3 length: 13 amino acids. Germline CDR1 DFQATT, CDR2 SNEGSKA (reference sequence). In nucleotides, the CDR3 is TGCAGTGTTCAGCGAGGTGGGCTCAATGAGCAGTTCTTC. Translating it yields CSVQRGGLNEQFF.

This clonotype occurred many times. V and J are TRBV28 and TRBJ2-1; D unresolved. Germline CDR1 MDHEN, CDR2 SYDVKM. V lost 4 bases and J lost 10, with 14 bases in between. The CDR3 is 13 amino acids. The chain's CDR3 is CASSSLPLGEQFF. The CDR3 coding sequence is TGTGCCAGCAGTTCCCTCCCGCTGGGGGAGCAGTTCTTC.

V is TRBV5-1 and J is TRBJ2-7; 8 bases match TRBD1. The CDR3 loop spans 14 amino acids. Per the germline V gene, CDR1 is SGHRS and CDR2 is YFSETQ. Trimming took 4 bases from V and 6 from J; bases not matched to a gene: 9. The CDR3, as DNA: TGCGCCAGCAGCAAGACAGGGGACTTTGGCGAGCAGTACTTC. It specifies CASSKTGDFGEQYF.

This clonotype was counted ten times or more. The chain has TRBV29-1 and TRBJ2-7, with D perhaps TRBD1 (6 bases). CDR1 is SQVTM and CDR2 is ANQGSEA in the germline V gene. V dropped 4 bases and J dropped 3 bases, with 10 bases sitting between them. The CDR3 runs 12 residues. The CDR3 DNA is TGCAGCGTTGTGGTAGGGGGCTACGAGCAGTACTTC. Translation: CSVVVGGYEQYF.